This T cell receptor (beta chain) was identified in a study of cytomegalovirus exposure and HLA in healthy donors. Study-wide findings and caveats: Prior analysis indicated that the majority of TCR beta V segments exhibited productivity approximately 87% or approximately 30% of the time. Specificity for CMV antigens was confirmed in vitro for a few of the CMV-associated chains.

Researchers ran the PCR with 60 Vbeta and 13 Jbeta primers. Produced via immunoSEQ multiplex PCR; TCRdb's table is partial and in-frame only. This sample carries about 140,000 clones, about 80% of them seen once, and the ten largest clones take about 5%. The CDR3 has 15 residues. CDR1 and CDR2 from the germline V gene are MDHEN and SYDVKM. The ends were cut back, 6 bases at V and 5 bases at J, with 17 bases in the middle. As for this clone: Its antigen is currently unknown.

The TCR comes from a male donor in good health and CMV-seronegative. Sequencing was done on a sample of PBMCs. The chain combines TRBV28 with TRBJ1-5; a possible D gene is TRBD1 (5 bases). The CDR3 region is CASRSNGGGYQPQHF. The DNA for the CDR3 is TGTGCCAGCAGGAGCAACGGGGGGGGGTATCAGCCCCAGCATTTT.